This TCR beta chain is from a study of blood T cell repertoires in COVID-19. In the study overall: Material from acute and convalescent COVID-19 was sourced from the United States, Italy and Spain. T cells, B-cell-depleted T cells, or PBMCs provided the cDNA or gDNA that served as material.

Germline V gives CDR1 SGHNT, CDR2 YYREEE (reference sequence). There are 13 residues in the CDR3. V trimming: 4 bases; J trimming: 5 bases; junction bases outside the gene matches: 5. In the original workflow: Reference gene primer amplification yielded estimated nucleated cell counts. Produced via immunoSEQ multiplex PCR; TCRdb's table is partial and in-frame only. The V and J calls and clone size come from that table; D and trimming were worked out from the DNA. The sample yields 80,000 or so clones, roughly 82% seen once. The chain recombines TRBV5-4 with TRBJ2-7; 8 nucleotides match TRBD1. The sequencing sample was made of peripheral blood. This clonotype was sampled from a man older than 75 with acute or convalescent COVID-19. The CDR3 nucleotides read TGTGCCAGCAGCCTGGGACAGGTCGACGAGCAGTACTTC. Translating it yields CASSLGQVDEQYF. Full variable domain (remainder filled in from reference TRBV5-4 and TRBJ2-7): ETGVTQSPTHLIKTRGQQVTLRCSSQSGHNTVSWYQQALGQGPQFIFQYYREEENGRGNFPPRFSGLQFPNYSSELNVNALELDDSALYLCASSLGQVDEQYFGPGTRLTVT.